The 28 T cell receptor beta chains below all came from one sample that was sequenced in a study of read filtering for tumor transcriptome and immune sequencing. The library was built from roughly 400 ng RNA with molecular barcoded adaptors for alpha/delta and beta/gamma chains. MiXCR was run by TCRdb on the reads, yielding one entry per CDR3 protein. The data contain about 130,000 distinct CDR3 sequences, over 10% of them seen just once; the ten biggest clones take up around 10%. Sequencing was done on a sample of a population of CD138-negative cells sorted from bone marrow. The source of these receptors is a donor older than 35 with multiple myeloma.

This clonotype was picked up many times. A much larger clone lies a single base off, so this may be a read error. The chain recombines TRBV7-9 with TRBJ2-1; tentatively, D is TRBD1 (6 bases). The CDR3 is 13 amino acids. CDR1 is SEHNR and CDR2 is FQNEAQ in the germline V gene (reference sequence). Here the CDR3 reads CASSLDSYNEQSF. In DNA form, the CDR3 reads TGTGCCAGCAGCTTGGACAGCTACAATGAGCAGTCCTTC.

V usage is TRBV29-1 and J usage is TRBJ1-1; 8 bases match TRBD1. V lost 3 bases and J lost 6; bases outside the gene matches: 3. The germline V gene encodes CDR1 SQVTM and CDR2 ANQGSEA. The CDR3 is 12 residues long. CDR3: CSVDRGHPEAFF. The CDR3 bases are TGCAGCGTTGACAGGGGGCATCCTGAAGCTTTCTTT.

Ten or more counts support this clonotype. V is TRBV12-3 or TRBV12-4 and J is TRBJ2-5; 8 bases are shared with TRBD2. Losses at the gene ends were 3 bases for V and 3 bases for J; bases not matched to a gene: 0. CDR3 length: 13 amino acids. The CDR3 nucleotides read TGTGCCAGCAGTTTTAGCGGGAAAGAGACCCAGTACTTC. Protein: CASSFSGKETQYF.

There are many counts of this clonotype. The chain combines TRBV5-1 with TRBJ2-1, with 12 bases fitting TRBD2. The ends lost 7 bases at V and 7 bases at J; junction bases unmatched: 6. The CDR3 totals 14 residues. Germline CDR1 SGHRS, CDR2 YFSETQ. CDR3 DNA: TGCGCCAGCGCTCTAGCGGGAGGGGAAAATGAGCAGTTCTTC. Its translation is CASALAGGENEQFF.

The table lists this clonotype with a few counts. A read error may be the cause here, since a much bigger clone is one base away. J is TRBJ1-2 and V is TRBV2; D is undetermined. This CDR3 is built from 14 residues. CDR1 SNHLY and CDR2 FYNNEI come from the germline V gene. Trimming removed 4 bases from V and 8 bases from J, with 17 bases in between. CDR3 in DNA: TGTGCCAGCAGTGCAGTAAATGGGATAGGAGGCTACACCTTC. Protein: CASSAVNGIGGYTF.

This clonotype has a count of ten or more. V is TRBV29-1 and J is TRBJ2-7; TRBD2 aligns across 7 bases. The CDR3 consists of 13 residues. Trimming cost V 6 bases and J 0 bases; bases outside gene matches: 5. CDR1 is SQVTM, CDR2 ANQGSEA, per germline. This CDR3 is CSVQTSSSYEQYF. The DNA for the CDR3 is TGCAGCGTCCAGACTAGCTCCTCCTACGAGCAGTACTTC.

This clonotype showed up just a few times. V and J are TRBV7-9 and TRBJ1-2; D is unresolved. V was clipped by 6 bases and J by 5 bases, with 7 bases between them. The germline V gene encodes CDR1 SEHNR and CDR2 FQNEAQ (reference sequence). This CDR3 comprises 11 residues. The CDR3 coding sequence is TGTGCCAGCAGTGTTGGGTATGGCTACACCTTC. This encodes CASSVGYGYTF. Variable domain in full (rest from reference TRBV7-9 and TRBJ1-2): DTGVSQNPRHKITKRGQNVTFRCDPISEHNRLYWYRQTLGQGPEFLTYFQNEAQLEKSRLLSDRFSAERPKGSFSTLEIQRTEQGDSAMYLCASSVGYGYTFGSGTRLTVV.

This clonotype has only a few counts. A read error may explain this, as a much larger clone is one base away. This rearrangement joins TRBV9 to TRBJ1-1, with 7 positions matching TRBD1. With V trimmed by 5 bases and J by 0 bases, 4 bases remained unmatched. This CDR3 comprises 14 residues. Germline V gene data show CDR1 as SGDLS and CDR2 as YYNGEE. In DNA, the CDR3 is TGTGCCAGCAGACAGGGACAGATGAACACTGAAGCTTTCTTT. The encoded protein is CASRQGQMNTEAFF.

The V gene is TRBV7-9, the J gene TRBJ2-3; D not certain. CDR1 and CDR2 (germline): SEHNR, FQNEAQ (reference sequence). Trimming shortened V by 5 bases and J by 1 base, and 7 bases separated the two germline ends. The CDR3 spans 13 residues. The CDR3 reads CASSESCTDTQYF. CDR3 bases: TGTGCCAGCAGCGAGAGTTGCACAGATACGCAGTATTTT. The full variable domain, in which reference TRBV7-9 and TRBJ2-3 provide the parts outside the CDR3, is DTGVSQNPRHKITKRGQNVTFRCDPISEHNRLYWYRQTLGQGPEFLTYFQNEAQLEKSRLLSDRFSAERPKGSFSTLEIQRTEQGDSAMYLCASSESCTDTQYFGPGTRLTVL.

This clonotype was detected many times. The chain recombines TRBV7-3 with TRBJ2-3, with D unclear. Germline V gene lookup returns CDR1 SGHTA and CDR2 FQGTGA. This CDR3 contains 11 residues. Trimming cost V 8 bases and J 0 bases, with 3 bases left between them. The CDR3 is CASGSTDTQYF. In DNA form, the CDR3 reads TGTGCCAGCGGGAGCACAGATACGCAGTATTTT.

This clonotype has at least ten counts. The chain combines TRBV7-2 with TRBJ1-1; no firm D call. Trimming stripped 1 base from V and 13 bases from J, with 16 bases between. Germline V gene lookup returns CDR1 SGHTA and CDR2 FQGNSA. There are 13 residues in the CDR3. The CDR3 reads CASSLDLAQRGFF. The CDR3 DNA follows: TGTGCCAGCAGCTTAGATCTCGCACAACGAGGTTTCTTT. Full variable domain (remainder filled in from reference TRBV7-2 and TRBJ1-1): GAGVSQSPSNKVTEKGKDVELRCDPISGHTALYWYRQSLGQGLEFLIYFQGNSAPDKSGLPSDRFSAERTGGSVSTLTIQRTQQEDSAVYLCASSLDLAQRGFFGQGTRLTVV.

V usage is TRBV5-4 and J usage is TRBJ2-3; 7 nucleotides line up with TRBD1. CDR1 is SGHNT and CDR2 is YYREEE in the germline V gene (reference sequence). Trimming removed 1 base from V and 4 bases from J; junction bases left unmatched: 9. This CDR3 is 16 amino acids long. The CDR3 bases are TGTGCCAGCAGCTTGTGGTCAGGGGGTTCGGCAGATACGCAGTATTTT. Amino acids: CASSLWSGGSADTQYF. Together with reference TRBV5-4 and TRBJ2-3, the CDR3 gives the full variable domain: ETGVTQSPTHLIKTRGQQVTLRCSSQSGHNTVSWYQQALGQGPQFIFQYYREEENGRGNFPPRFSGLQFPNYSSELNVNALELDDSALYLCASSLWSGGSADTQYFGPGTRLTVL.

Turning to this clonotype: A clone one base away is much larger, so this may be a read error. The V and J genes are TRBV20-1 and TRBJ2-3, with TRBD2 matching 9 bases. Looked up from germline, CDR1 is DFQATT and CDR2 is SNEGSKA (reference sequence). The CDR3 loop spans 16 amino acids. The CDR3 sequence: CSARRETSGPSDTQCF. The CDR3 nucleotides are TGCAGTGCTAGGAGGGAGACTAGCGGACCGTCAGATACGCAGTGTTTT.

With regard to this clonotype: This may be a read error: a much more frequent sequence differs by one nucleotide. This rearrangement joins TRBV12-3 or TRBV12-4 to TRBJ2-3; TRBD2 agrees at 9 bases. The V and J ends lost 2 bases and 1 base, in that order; junction bases with no gene match: 7. This CDR3 has 17 residues. The CDR3 region is CASSLLAAGGRTDTQYF. The CDR3 coding sequence is TGTGCCAGCAGTTTACTCGCAGCGGGGGGCCGCACAGATACGCAGTATTTT.

In regard to this clonotype: A junction end diverges from the germline sequence, so it may reflect a read error. The chain links TRBV19 to TRBJ2-2, with D perhaps matching TRBD2 (5 bases). From germline, CDR1 is LNHDA and CDR2 SQIVND (reference sequence). This CDR3 is built from 13 residues. The CDR3 sequence is CASSITVTGELLF. The CDR3 DNA reads as TGTGCCAGTAGTATAACAGTTACCGGGGAGCTGCTTTTT. The whole variable domain, filled in from reference TRBV19 and TRBJ2-2, reads DGGITQSPKYLFRKEGQNVTLSCEQNLNHDAMYWYRQDPGQGLRLIYYSQIVNDFQKGDIAEGYSVSREKKESFPLTVTSAQKNPTAFYLCASSITVTGELLFGEGSRLTVL.

On this clonotype itself: At one end, the junction sequence differs from germline, possibly due to a read error. The chain combines TRBV6-2 or TRBV6-3 with TRBJ1-5, with D possibly TRBD1 on 5 matching bases. The CDR3 covers 19 residues. Germline values: CDR1 MNHEY, CDR2 SVGEGT. This CDR3 is CASRTPTPGRGESDQPPHF. The CDR3, as DNA: TGTGCCAGCAGAACCCCTACCCCAGGGCGAGGGGAGAGCGATCAGCCCCCGCATTTT.

About this clonotype: Given a much more abundant clone one base away, this may be a read error. For the CDR3, the DNA is TGTGCCAGCAGTGTACAGGTGGTTGACACTGAAGCTTTCTTT. Its translation: CASSVQVVDTEAFF. The chain carries TRBV6-1 and TRBJ1-1, with D tentatively TRBD1 (5 bases). V gave up 4 bases and J gave up 3 bases, with 12 bases separating them. From germline, CDR1 is MNHNS and CDR2 SASEGT. This CDR3 has 14 residues.

This clonotype showed up many times. The chain has TRBV6-2 or TRBV6-3 and TRBJ2-1; 10 positions match TRBD1. Looked up from germline, CDR1 is MNHEY and CDR2 is SVGEGT. V gave up 5 bases and J gave up 8 bases; unmatched junction bases: 9. The CDR3 is made up of 15 amino acids. CDR3 loop: CASSPGTGANYEQFF. Written as DNA, the CDR3 is TGTGCCAGCAGTCCCGGGACAGGGGCTAACTATGAGCAGTTCTTC.

With regard to this clonotype: The germline gene is not matched at one end of the junction; a read error may be the cause. The gene calls are TRBV27 and TRBJ1-1; the D is unclear. CDR1 and CDR2 (germline): MNHEY, SMNVEV (reference sequence). The CDR3 totals 16 residues. The CDR3 region has the DNA TGTGCCAGCGGTTTATTCCCAGGATCGTCGAACACTGAAGCTTTCTTT. Translating gives CASGLFPGSSNTEAFF.

This clonotype was seen at least ten times. The chain carries TRBV28 and TRBJ1-6; D is undetermined. Between the trimmed V and J ends, which lost 5 bases and 9 bases, there was a span of 11 bases. Germline CDR1 and CDR2: MDHEN and SYDVKM. This CDR3 spans 13 amino acids. CDR3 nucleotide sequence: TGTGCCAGCAGTGTTAGGGAGTCTTCACCCCTCCACTTT. It specifies CASSVRESSPLHF.

CDR3 protein: CASSSLDRGNTEAFF. The CDR3, as DNA: TGTGCCAGCAGCTCCCTCGACAGGGGGAACACTGAAGCTTTCTTT. The rearrangement uses TRBV5-6 and TRBJ1-1; 8 nucleotides align to TRBD1. The length of the CDR3 is 15 residues. Germline values: CDR1 SGHDT, CDR2 YYEEEE. The V segment lost 3 bases and the J segment 1 base; nucleotides outside the gene matches: 5.

This clonotype was found many times. The CDR3 loop reads CASSLGLAGMNTGELFF. The CDR3 region has the DNA TGCGCCAGCAGCTTGGGGCTAGCGGGAATGAACACCGGGGAGCTGTTTTTT. This chain connects TRBV5-1 to TRBJ2-2, with 9 nucleotides matching TRBD2. V lost 0 bases, J lost 1 base, and 4 bases stayed unmatched. CDR1 and CDR2 from the germline V gene are SGHRS and YFSETQ. The CDR3 totals 17 residues.

This clonotype was counted at least ten times. The genes are TRBV7-2 and TRBJ1-5, with D unresolved. CDR3 size: 13 residues. Germline CDR1 SGHTA, CDR2 FQGNSA. The V end was cut by 4 bases, the J end by 4 bases, with 8 bases between. CDR3 coding DNA: TGTGCCAGCAGCTCCTCCCTGAATCAGCCCCAGCATTTT. Its translation: CASSSSLNQPQHF. Looking up the rest from reference TRBV7-2 and TRBJ1-5 gives the full variable domain: GAGVSQSPSNKVTEKGKDVELRCDPISGHTALYWYRQSLGQGLEFLIYFQGNSAPDKSGLPSDRFSAERTGGSVSTLTIQRTQQEDSAVYLCASSSSLNQPQHFGDGTRLSIL.

This clonotype was found many times. The CDR3: CASSPKTENEQFF. The DNA of the CDR3 is TGTGCCAGCAGCCCGAAGACAGAGAATGAGCAGTTCTTC. V and J are TRBV4-2 and TRBJ2-1, with D perhaps matching TRBD1 (5 bases). V was cut by 4 bases and J by 7 bases, with 11 bases left in between. The V gene's germline CDR1 is LGHNA and CDR2 YNFKEQ. The CDR3 has 13 residues.

In this sample, this clonotype turned up many times. The chain has TRBV28 and TRBJ2-5; 8 bases match TRBD1. With 5 bases clipped from V and 4 bases from J, the junction kept 12 bases outside the gene matches. From germline, CDR1 is MDHEN and CDR2 SYDVKM. The CDR3 is 16 amino acids. The CDR3 region has the DNA TGTGCCAGCAGTCTTTTAGGACAGGGAACGCGAGAGACCCAGTACTTC. It translates to CASSLLGQGTRETQYF.

There are many counts of this clonotype. This sequence joins TRBV4-1 and TRBJ2-2; D is possibly TRBD2 (5 bases). The CDR3 runs to 13 residues. V gave up 2 bases and J gave up 10 bases, with 11 bases separating them. Germline V gene lookup returns CDR1 MGHRA and CDR2 YSYEKL. CDR3 amino acids: CASSQWELKELFF. For the CDR3, the DNA is TGCGCCAGCAGCCAATGGGAGTTGAAGGAGCTGTTTTTT.

Many counts were recorded for this clonotype. The CDR3 sequence: CSARDIPTVGTHQETQYF. In DNA, the CDR3 is TGCAGTGCTAGAGATATCCCCACGGTAGGGACCCACCAAGAGACCCAGTACTTC. The chain recombines TRBV20-1 with TRBJ2-5; D assignment may be TRBD1 or TRBD2 (5 bases each). Trimming shortened V by 0 bases and J by 0 bases, and 20 bases separated the two germline ends. This CDR3 has 18 amino acids. Germline V gives CDR1 DFQATT, CDR2 SNEGSKA (reference sequence).

This clonotype was counted at least ten times. The CDR3 here is CASSEEGGNQPQHF. CDR3 nucleotide sequence: TGTGCCAGCAGTGAGGAAGGGGGTAATCAGCCCCAGCATTTT. The chain employs TRBV2 and TRBJ1-5; D is possibly TRBD1 (6 bases). The CDR3 is 14 residues long. Trimming took off 3 bases at V and 4 bases at J, with 10 bases between the two ends. Germline V lookup: CDR1 SNHLY, CDR2 FYNNEI.